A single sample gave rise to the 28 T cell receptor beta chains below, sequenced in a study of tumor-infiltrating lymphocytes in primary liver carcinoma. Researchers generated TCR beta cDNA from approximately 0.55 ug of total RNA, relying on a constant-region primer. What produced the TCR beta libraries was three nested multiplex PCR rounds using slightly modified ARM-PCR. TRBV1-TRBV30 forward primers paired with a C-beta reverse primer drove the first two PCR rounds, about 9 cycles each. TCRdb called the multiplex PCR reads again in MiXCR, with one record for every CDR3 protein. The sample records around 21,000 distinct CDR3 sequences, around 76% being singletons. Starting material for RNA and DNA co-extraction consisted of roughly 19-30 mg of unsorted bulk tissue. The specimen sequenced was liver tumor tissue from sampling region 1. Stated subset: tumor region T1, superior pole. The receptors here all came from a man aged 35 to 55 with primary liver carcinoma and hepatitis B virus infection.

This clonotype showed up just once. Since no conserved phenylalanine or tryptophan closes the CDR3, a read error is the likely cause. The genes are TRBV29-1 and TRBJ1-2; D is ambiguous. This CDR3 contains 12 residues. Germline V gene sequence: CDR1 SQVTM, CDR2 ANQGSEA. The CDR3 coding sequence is TGCAGTGTTAGAGTCAACTACGATGGCTACACCTCC. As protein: CSVRVNYDGYTS.

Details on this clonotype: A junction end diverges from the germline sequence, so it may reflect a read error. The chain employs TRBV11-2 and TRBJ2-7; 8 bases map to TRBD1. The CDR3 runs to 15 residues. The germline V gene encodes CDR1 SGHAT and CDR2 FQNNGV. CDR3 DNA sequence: TGTGCCTGCAGCCAAAGGACAGGGAGAACCTACGAGCAGTACTTT. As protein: CACSQRTGRTYEQYF.

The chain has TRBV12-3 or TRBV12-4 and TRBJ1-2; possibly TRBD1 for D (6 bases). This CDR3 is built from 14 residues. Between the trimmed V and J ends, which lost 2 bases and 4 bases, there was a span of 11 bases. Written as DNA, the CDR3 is TGTGCCAGCAGTTTAAGGGGGGCCCTCTATGGCTACACCTTC. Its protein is CASSLRGALYGYTF.

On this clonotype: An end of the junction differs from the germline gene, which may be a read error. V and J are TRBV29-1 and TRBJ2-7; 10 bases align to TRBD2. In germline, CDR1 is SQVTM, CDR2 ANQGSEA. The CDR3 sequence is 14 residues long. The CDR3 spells CNVATSGTEAEQYF. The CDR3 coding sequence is TGCAACGTTGCTACTAGCGGGACCGAAGCCGAGCAGTATTTC.

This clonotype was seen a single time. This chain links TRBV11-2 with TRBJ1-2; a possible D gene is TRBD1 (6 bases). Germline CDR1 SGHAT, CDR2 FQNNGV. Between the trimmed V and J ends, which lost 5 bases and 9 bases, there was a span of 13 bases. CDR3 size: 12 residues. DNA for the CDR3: TGTGCCAGCAGCATAGGCGGGGGCAGCTACACCTTC. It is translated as CASSIGGGSYTF.

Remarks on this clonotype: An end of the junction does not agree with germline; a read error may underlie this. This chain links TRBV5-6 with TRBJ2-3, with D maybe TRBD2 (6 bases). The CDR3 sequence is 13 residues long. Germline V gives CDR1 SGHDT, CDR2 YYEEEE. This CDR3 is CASSFGSTNTHYF. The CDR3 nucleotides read TGTGCCAGCAGCTTCGGGAGCACAAATACGCATTATTTT.

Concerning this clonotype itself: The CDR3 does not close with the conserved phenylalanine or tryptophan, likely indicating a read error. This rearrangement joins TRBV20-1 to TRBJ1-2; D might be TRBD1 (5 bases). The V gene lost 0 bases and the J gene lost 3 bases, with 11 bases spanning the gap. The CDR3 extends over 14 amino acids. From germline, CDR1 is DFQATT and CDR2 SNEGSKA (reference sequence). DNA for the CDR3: TGCAGTGCTAGAGATAGAGGGACCGACTATGGCTACACCTTA. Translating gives CSARDRGTDYGYTL.

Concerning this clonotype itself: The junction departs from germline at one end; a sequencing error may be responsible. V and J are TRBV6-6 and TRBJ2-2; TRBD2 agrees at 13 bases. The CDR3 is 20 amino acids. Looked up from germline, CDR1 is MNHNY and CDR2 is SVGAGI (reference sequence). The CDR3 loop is CISSPLVGLAGPTNTWELFF. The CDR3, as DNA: TGTATCAGCAGTCCGCTCGTGGGACTAGCGGGGCCAACGAACACCTGGGAGCTGTTTTTT.

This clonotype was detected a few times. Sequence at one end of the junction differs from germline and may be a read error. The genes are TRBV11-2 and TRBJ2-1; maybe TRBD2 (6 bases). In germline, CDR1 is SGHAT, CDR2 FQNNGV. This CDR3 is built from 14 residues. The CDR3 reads CVSSLYRLVSEQFF. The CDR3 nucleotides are TGTGTCAGCAGTTTATACCGACTAGTTAGTGAGCAGTTCTTC.

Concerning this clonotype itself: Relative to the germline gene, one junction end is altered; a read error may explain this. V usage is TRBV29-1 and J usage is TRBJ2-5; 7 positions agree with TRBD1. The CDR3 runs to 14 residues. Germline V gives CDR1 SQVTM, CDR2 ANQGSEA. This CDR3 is CCVKGQEVGETQYF. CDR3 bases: TGCTGCGTTAAAGGACAGGAGGTGGGAGAGACCCAGTACTTC.

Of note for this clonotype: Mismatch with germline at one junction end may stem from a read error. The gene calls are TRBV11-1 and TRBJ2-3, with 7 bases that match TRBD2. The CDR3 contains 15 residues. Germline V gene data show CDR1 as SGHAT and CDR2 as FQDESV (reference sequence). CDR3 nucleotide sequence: TGTACCAGCACCTTAGTGGCGGGAGCTTCAGATACGCAGTATTTT. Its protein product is CTSTLVAGASDTQYF.

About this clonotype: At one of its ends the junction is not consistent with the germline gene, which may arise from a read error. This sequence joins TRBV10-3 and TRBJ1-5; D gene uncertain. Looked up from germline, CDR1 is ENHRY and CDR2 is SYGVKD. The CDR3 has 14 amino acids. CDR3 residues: CAISQYEGDQPQHF. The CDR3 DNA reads TGTGCCATCAGTCAATATGAGGGCGATCAGCCCCAGCATTTC.

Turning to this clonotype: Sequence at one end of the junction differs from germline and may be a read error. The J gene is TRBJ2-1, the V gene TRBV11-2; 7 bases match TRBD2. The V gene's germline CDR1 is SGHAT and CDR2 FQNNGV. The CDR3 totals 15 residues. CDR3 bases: TGTGTCAGCAGCCCCCAGCGGGACGGATTGGGTGAACAGTTCTTC. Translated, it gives CVSSPQRDGLGEQFF.

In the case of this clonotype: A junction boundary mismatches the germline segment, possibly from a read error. The CDR3 bases are TGTTCCATCAGTGAGTCTGGCCTAGCGGGAGAAAACTACGAGCAGTACTTC. It codes for CSISESGLAGENYEQYF. This chain links TRBV10-3 with TRBJ2-7, with 10 nucleotides matching TRBD2. Germline V CDR1 and CDR2: ENHRY, SYGVKD. This CDR3 contains 17 residues.

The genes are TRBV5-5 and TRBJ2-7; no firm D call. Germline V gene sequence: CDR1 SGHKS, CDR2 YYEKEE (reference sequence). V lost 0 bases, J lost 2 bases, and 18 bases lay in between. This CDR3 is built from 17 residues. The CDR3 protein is CASSLEHHTTRPYEQYF. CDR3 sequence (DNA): TGTGCCAGCAGCTTGGAGCATCACACGACTCGGCCCTACGAGCAGTACTTC.

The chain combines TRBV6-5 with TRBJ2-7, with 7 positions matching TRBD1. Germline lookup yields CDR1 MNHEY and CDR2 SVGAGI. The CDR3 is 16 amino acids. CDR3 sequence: CDSKPGQAASFYEQYF. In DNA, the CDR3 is TGTGATAGCAAGCCCGGACAGGCAGCATCCTTTTACGAGCAGTACTTC.

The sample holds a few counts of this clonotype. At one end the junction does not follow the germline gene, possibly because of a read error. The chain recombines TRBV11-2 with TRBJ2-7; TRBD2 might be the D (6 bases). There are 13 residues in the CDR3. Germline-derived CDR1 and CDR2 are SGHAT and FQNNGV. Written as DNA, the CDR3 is TGTGCTAGCAGCTTCGGAGGGGCTGGCGAGCAGTACTTT. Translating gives CASSFGGAGEQYF.

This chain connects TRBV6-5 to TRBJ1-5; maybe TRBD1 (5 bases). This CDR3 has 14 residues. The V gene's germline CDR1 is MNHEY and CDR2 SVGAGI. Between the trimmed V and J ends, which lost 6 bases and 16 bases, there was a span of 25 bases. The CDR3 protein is CASRGGGRNQHHHF. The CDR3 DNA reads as TGTGCCAGCAGGGGGGGGGGTCGCAATCAGCACCACCATTTT.

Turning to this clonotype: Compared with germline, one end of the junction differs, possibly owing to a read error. In nucleotides, the CDR3 is TGCGCCAGCAGCCAAGGGGACAGGAACTATGGACACACATTC. This encodes CASSQGDRNYGHTF. This chain uses TRBV4-1 with TRBJ1-2, with 8 bases aligning to TRBD1. Germline V gene data show CDR1 as MGHRA and CDR2 as YSYEKL. This CDR3 has 14 residues.

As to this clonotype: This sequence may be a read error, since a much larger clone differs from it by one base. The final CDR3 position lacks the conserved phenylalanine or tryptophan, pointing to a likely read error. The CDR3 coding sequence is TGCAGCGTGGGGCCTCCTTCCAGCTCCTACAATGAGCAGTTCCTC. As protein: CSVGPPSSSYNEQFL. The chain carries TRBV29-1 and TRBJ2-1; TRBD1 might be the D (5 bases). This CDR3 is built from 15 residues. V lost 6 bases and J lost 0, with 15 bases in between. Germline V gene lookup returns CDR1 SQVTM and CDR2 ANQGSEA.

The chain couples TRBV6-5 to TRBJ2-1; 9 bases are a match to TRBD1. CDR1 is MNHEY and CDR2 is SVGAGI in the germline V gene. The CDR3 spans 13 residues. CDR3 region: CARSGQGNDEQFF. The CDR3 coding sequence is TGTGCTAGAAGTGGACAGGGGAACGATGAGCAGTTCTTC.

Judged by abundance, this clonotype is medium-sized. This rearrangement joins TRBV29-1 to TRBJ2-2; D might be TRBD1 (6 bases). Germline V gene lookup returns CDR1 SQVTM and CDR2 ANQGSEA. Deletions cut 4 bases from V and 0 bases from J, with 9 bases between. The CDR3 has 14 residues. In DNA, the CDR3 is TGCAGCGTTGCCCGGACAGCGAACACCGGGGAGCTGTTTTTT. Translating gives CSVARTANTGELFF.

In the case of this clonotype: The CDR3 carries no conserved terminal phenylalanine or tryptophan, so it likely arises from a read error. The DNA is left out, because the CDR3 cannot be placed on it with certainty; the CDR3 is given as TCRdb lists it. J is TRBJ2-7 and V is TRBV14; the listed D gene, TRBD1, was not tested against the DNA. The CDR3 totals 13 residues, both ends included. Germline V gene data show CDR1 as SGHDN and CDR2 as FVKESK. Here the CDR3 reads CVSSIQGSYEHYS.

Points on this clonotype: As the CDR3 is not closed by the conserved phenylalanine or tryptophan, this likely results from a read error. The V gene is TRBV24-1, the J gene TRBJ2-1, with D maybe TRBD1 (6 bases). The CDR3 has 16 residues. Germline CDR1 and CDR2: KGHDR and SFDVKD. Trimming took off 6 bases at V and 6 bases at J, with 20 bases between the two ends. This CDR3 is CATSYSAGTSFNEQFY. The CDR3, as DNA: TGTGCCACCAGTTATTCCGCCGGGACAAGTTTCAATGAGCAGTTCTAC.

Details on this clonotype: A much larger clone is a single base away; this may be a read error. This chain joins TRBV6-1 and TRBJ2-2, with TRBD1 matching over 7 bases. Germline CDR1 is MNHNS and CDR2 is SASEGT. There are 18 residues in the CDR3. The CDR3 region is CDSSPKGQGGKNTGELFF. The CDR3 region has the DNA TGTGACAGCAGCCCTAAGGGACAAGGGGGCAAGAACACCGGGGAGCTGTTTTTT.

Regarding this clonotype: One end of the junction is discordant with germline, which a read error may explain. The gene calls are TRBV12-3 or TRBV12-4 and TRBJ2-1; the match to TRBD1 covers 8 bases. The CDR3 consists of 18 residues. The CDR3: CAGSFLAGGQHYNYEQFF. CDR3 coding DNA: TGTGCCGGCAGTTTTCTGGCAGGGGGCCAGCATTACAACTATGAGCAGTTCTTC.

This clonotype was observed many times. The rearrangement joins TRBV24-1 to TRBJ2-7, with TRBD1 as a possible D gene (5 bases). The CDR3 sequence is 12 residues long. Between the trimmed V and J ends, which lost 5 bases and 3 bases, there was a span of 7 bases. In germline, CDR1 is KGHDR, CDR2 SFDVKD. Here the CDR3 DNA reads TGTGCCACCAGTGCCCAGGGCTACGAGCAGTACTTC. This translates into CATSAQGYEQYF.

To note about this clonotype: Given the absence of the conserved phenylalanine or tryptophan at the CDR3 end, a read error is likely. The CDR3 spells CAVGGTFISSYEQYL. Written as DNA, the CDR3 is TGTGCCGTCGGCGGGACATTCATAAGCTCCTACGAGCAGTACCTC. The V and J genes are TRBV10-3 and TRBJ2-7; tentatively, D is TRBD1 or TRBD2 (6 bases each). The CDR3 consists of 15 residues. Per germline, CDR1 ENHRY and CDR2 SYGVKD. Trimming removed 11 bases from V and 0 bases from J, with 20 bases in between.